A selection of T cell receptor beta chains follows, all from one sample in a study of T cell clusters in autoimmune cytopenias. TCRdb reprocessed the multiplex PCR reads and keeps a single row for each CDR3 protein, giving no DNA. The specimen's table records thousands of distinct CDR3 sequences. These same data were also listed under a study on T cell repertoires in aging, cancer and after chemotherapy.

The specimen sequenced was peripheral blood. The receptors originated from a human donor in good health. CDR3s include the opening cysteine and the closing phenylalanine or tryptophan. Clone size appears in some rows only: once, few, many, or a class for an expanded clone.

j_call clone_size v_call cdr3_aa
TRBJ1-4 - TRBV7-6 CASSTVGGATNEKLFF
TRBJ2-2 medium-sized TRBV29-1 CSVGTNTGELFF
TRBJ1-1 - TRBV6-6 CASSRRTGRTGNTEAFF
TRBJ2-5 medium-sized TRBV19 CASSIGSLIKETQYF
TRBJ1-1 medium-sized TRBV19 CASSLPGTNTEAFF
TRBJ1-6 - TRBV12-3/TRBV12-4 CASSYWTGENSPLHF
TRBJ2-1 - TRBV6-5 CASSYSGRGGNEQFF
TRBJ2-3 large TRBV29-1 CSVDTGTDTQYF
TRBJ2-1 medium-sized TRBV19 CASRGPGPTGEQFF
TRBJ2-1 medium-sized TRBV12-3/TRBV12-4 CASSRQGLTYNEQFF
TRBJ1-1 medium-sized TRBV19 CASSIGVGTEAFF
TRBJ1-2 - TRBV5-6 CASSGLIYGYTF
TRBJ1-2 - TRBV27 CASSPGEGYTF
TRBJ2-2 - TRBV7-2 CASSAGTPPYSGELFF
TRBJ2-3 medium-sized TRBV15 CATSRRSPGGDTQYF
TRBJ2-4 - TRBV6-1 CASSESQAGGQYF
TRBJ2-7 medium-sized TRBV19 CASSLADRGLGPYEQYF
TRBJ2-3 - TRBV29-1 CRAAGLTSGPTDTQYF
TRBJ2-7 - TRBV6-5 CASSAQGGYEQYF
TRBJ1-3 - TRBV27 CASSLRGSSGNTIYF
TRBJ1-2 - TRBV29-1 CSVEDRGNYGYTF
TRBJ2-2 - TRBV18 CASSPGLADNTGELFF
TRBJ2-3 - TRBV6-2/TRBV6-3 CASSPMRGLGTDTQYF
TRBJ1-5 - TRBV30 CAWSETGEEQPQHF
TRBJ2-7 - TRBV6-6 CASVASGAAYEQYF
TRBJ1-4 medium-sized TRBV19 CASSMPQGPAREKLFF
TRBJ2-1 medium-sized TRBV30 CAWSPYKSGGRDEQFF
TRBJ1-5 - TRBV5-1 CASSRTGGEDQPQHF
TRBJ2-1 - TRBV6-5 CASSRLAGGKDDEQFF
TRBJ1-3 medium-sized TRBV30 CAWSVARAGNTIYF
TRBJ2-1 - TRBV6-1 CASRDRGRNEQFF
TRBJ2-2 medium-sized TRBV6-5 CASSYSSPGLAGNTGELFF
TRBJ1-2 - TRBV19 CASSTPDSNLWYGYTF
TRBJ2-2 - TRBV7-9 CASSPGTTVGGELFF
TRBJ2-7 medium-sized TRBV19 CATSLRAAYEQYF
TRBJ1-4 medium-sized TRBV11-1 CASSSTDRGGKLFF
TRBJ2-7 - TRBV18 CASSPPRSSGPYEQYF
TRBJ2-2 medium-sized TRBV29-1 CSVVLSAGANTGELFF
TRBJ1-6 - TRBV6-2/TRBV6-3 CASSRGEDRIGSPLHF
TRBJ1-2 - TRBV6-5 CASSYGRGTSGYTF